This TCR beta chain was captured by sequencing in a study of blood T cells in healthy people across ages. It was with a sample-barcoded 5' primer and a J-beta primer mix that a second PCR of about 6 to 12 cycles was run. TCRdb reanalysed the 5' RACE reads using MiXCR and keeps one entry per CDR3 protein. The table has fewer than 800,000 distinct CDR3 sequences, approximately 21% seen once. With each sample, at least 5 micrograms of total RNA were extracted. As for this clonotype: The target antigen is unknown.

Overall study findings and caveats: A conclusive naive versus antigen-experienced comparison was prevented by the unsorted PBMCs.

Trimming removed 3 bases from V and 10 bases from J; junction bases left unmatched: 4. Germline CDR1 LGHDT, CDR2 YNNKEL (reference sequence). The CDR3 runs to 14 residues. The chain employs TRBV3-1 and TRBJ1-6, with 9 bases aligning to TRBD1. The sequencing sample was made of blood. This clonotype was sampled from a man in his 70s in good health. In nucleotides, the CDR3 is TGTGCCAGCAGCCAGGGACAGGGACGGTCACCCCTCCACTTT. Encoded protein: CASSQGQGRSPLHF.